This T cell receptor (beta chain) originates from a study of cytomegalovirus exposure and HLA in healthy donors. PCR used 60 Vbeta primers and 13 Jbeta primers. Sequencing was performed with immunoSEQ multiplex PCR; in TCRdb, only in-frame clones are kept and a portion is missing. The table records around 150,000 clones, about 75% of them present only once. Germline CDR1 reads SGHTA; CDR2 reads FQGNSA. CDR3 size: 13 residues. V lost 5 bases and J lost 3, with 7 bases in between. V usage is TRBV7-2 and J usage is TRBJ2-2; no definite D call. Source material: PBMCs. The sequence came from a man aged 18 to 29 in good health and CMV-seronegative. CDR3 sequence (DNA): TGTGCCAGCAGCGAGGAGTACACCGGGGAGCTGTTTTTT. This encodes CASSEEYTGELFF.